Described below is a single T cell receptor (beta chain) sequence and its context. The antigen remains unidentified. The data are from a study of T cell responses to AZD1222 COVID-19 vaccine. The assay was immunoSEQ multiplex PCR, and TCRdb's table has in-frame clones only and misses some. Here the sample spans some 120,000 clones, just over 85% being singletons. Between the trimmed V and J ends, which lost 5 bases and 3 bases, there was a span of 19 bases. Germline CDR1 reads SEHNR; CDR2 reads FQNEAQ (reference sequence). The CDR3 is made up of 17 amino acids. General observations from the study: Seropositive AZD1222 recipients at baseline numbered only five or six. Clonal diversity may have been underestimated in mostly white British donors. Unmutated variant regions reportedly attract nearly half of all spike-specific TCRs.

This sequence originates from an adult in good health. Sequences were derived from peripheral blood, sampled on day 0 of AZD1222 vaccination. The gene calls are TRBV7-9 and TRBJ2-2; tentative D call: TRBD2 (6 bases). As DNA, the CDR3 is TGTGCCAGCAGCCCCCGGGGGTCCACGGGGGACACCGGGGAGCTGTTTTTT. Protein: CASSPRGSTGDTGELFF.